These 11 T cell receptor beta chains share one sample of origin, sequenced in a study of vaccination and CD4 T cells after COVID-19. Treatment reported: roughly 11-day PBMC culture with coronavirus spike peptide pools or control peptides (ViraFEST assay). Researchers used the Oncomine TCR Beta short-read assay to sequence DNA from cultured CD4+ T cells. In TCRdb, the PCR reads were re-called with MiXCR into one record per CDR3 protein. The table records about 19,000 distinct CDR3 sequences, 55% of them present only once. No antigens are known for them. Sequencing was performed on CD4+ T cells from blood, cultured in vitro. These receptors were taken from a human donor who had recovered from COVID-19.

This clonotype was seen only a few times. The chain combines TRBV10-1 with TRBJ2-3; no reliable D call. V was cut by 2 bases and J by 0 bases, with 9 bases left in between. Germline assignment: CDR1 WNHNN and CDR2 SYGVQD (reference sequence). The CDR3 loop spans 15 amino acids. CDR3 in DNA: TGCGCCAGCAGTGAGGGAAGAGGTAGCACAGATACGCAGTATTTT. Translation gives CASSEGRGSTDTQYF.

Only a few counts were recorded for this clonotype. This chain uses TRBV4-2 with TRBJ2-7; TRBD2 agrees at 9 bases. The CDR3 runs 15 residues. V shed 4 bases, J shed 4 bases, and the junction held 8 bases outside the gene matches. Germline V CDR1 and CDR2: LGHNA, YNFKEQ. This CDR3 is CASSLQAGGTYEQYF. The CDR3 DNA reads TGTGCCAGCAGCCTGCAAGCGGGAGGAACTTACGAGCAGTACTTC.

The V and J genes are TRBV6-2 or TRBV6-3 and TRBJ2-1; D ambiguous. In germline, CDR1 is MNHEY, CDR2 SVGEGT. This CDR3 has 13 amino acids. Trimming cost V 5 bases and J 8 bases, with 13 bases left between them. The CDR3 region is CASSKTDGYEQFF. In DNA, the CDR3 is TGTGCCAGCAGTAAGACTGACGGGTATGAGCAGTTCTTC.

This clonotype was detected once. This chain connects TRBV6-2 or TRBV6-3 to TRBJ2-1, with 8 bases identical to TRBD2. V lost 6 bases and J lost 13; bases outside the gene matches: 14. The germline V gene encodes CDR1 MNHEY and CDR2 SVGEGT. The CDR3 extends over 14 amino acids. The CDR3 spells CASSLGASGPPQFF. The CDR3 coding sequence is TGTGCCAGCAGCCTCGGGGCTAGCGGGCCCCCTCAGTTCTTC.

This clonotype came up a few times. The chain couples TRBV20-1 to TRBJ1-5; TRBD1 might be the D (5 bases). The CDR3 is 16 residues long. V was clipped by 1 base and J by 5 bases, with 18 bases between them. The germline V gene encodes CDR1 DFQATT and CDR2 SNEGSKA (reference sequence). DNA of the CDR3: TGCAGTGCTAGAGCCCTAGGGCAGGGCCAAGATCAGCCCCAGCATTTT. Its translation is CSARALGQGQDQPQHF.

Only a few counts were recorded for this clonotype. The V call is TRBV19, the J call TRBJ1-1; D remains ambiguous. Between the trimmed V and J ends, which lost 3 bases and 5 bases, there was a span of 13 bases. This CDR3 region has 14 residues. CDR1 is LNHDA, CDR2 SQIVND, per germline (reference sequence). For the CDR3, the DNA is TGTGCCAGTAGTATTGAAGGGTTTGGGACTGAAGCTTTCTTT. It encodes CASSIEGFGTEAFF.

The V gene is TRBV25-1, the J gene TRBJ2-2, with 7 nucleotides matching TRBD2. V gave up 6 bases and J gave up 0 bases; unmatched junction bases: 7. The CDR3 sequence is 16 residues long. Germline V gene sequence: CDR1 MGHDK, CDR2 SYGVNS. The CDR3 spells CASRRRSGTNTGELFF. The CDR3 DNA reads as TGTGCCAGCAGGAGGCGGAGCGGGACGAACACCGGGGAGCTGTTTTTT.

This clonotype has only a few counts. V and J are TRBV20-1 and TRBJ1-1; 8 bases match TRBD1. Germline CDR1 is DFQATT and CDR2 is SNEGSKA (reference sequence). The V segment lost 3 bases and the J segment 5 bases; nucleotides outside the gene matches: 5. The CDR3 has 13 amino acids. CDR3 sequence reads: CSASKQGVTEAFF. The CDR3 coding sequence is TGCAGTGCTAGTAAACAGGGGGTAACTGAAGCTTTCTTT.

This sequence joins TRBV27 and TRBJ2-5; 8 bases align to TRBD1. J lost 7 bases, V lost 0 bases, and 13 bases had no gene match. Germline assignment: CDR1 MNHEY and CDR2 SMNVEV (reference sequence). This CDR3 has 17 residues. CDR3 region: CASSLSPRTGMVGTQYF. The CDR3 bases are TGTGCCAGCAGTTTATCCCCCCGGACAGGGATGGTGGGGACCCAGTACTTC.

The chain has TRBV28 and TRBJ1-2; possibly TRBD1 for D (6 bases). CDR3 length: 12 residues. Looked up from germline, CDR1 is MDHEN and CDR2 is SYDVKM. Trimming took 7 bases from V and 7 from J, leaving 13 bases between them. CDR3 in DNA: TGTGCCAGCACTAACAGGGAAGGTGGCTACACCTTC. It yields the protein CASTNREGGYTF.

This clonotype was counted once. The V and J genes are TRBV4-2 and TRBJ2-3; either TRBD1 or TRBD2 may supply D (6 bases each). This CDR3 has 17 amino acids. Between the trimmed V and J ends, which lost 0 bases and 2 bases, there was a span of 15 bases. CDR1 and CDR2 (germline): LGHNA, YNFKEQ. CDR3 bases: TGTGCCAGCAGCCAAGAGGGGGCGGGGACCAACACAGATACGCAGTATTTT. This translates into CASSQEGAGTNTDTQYF.